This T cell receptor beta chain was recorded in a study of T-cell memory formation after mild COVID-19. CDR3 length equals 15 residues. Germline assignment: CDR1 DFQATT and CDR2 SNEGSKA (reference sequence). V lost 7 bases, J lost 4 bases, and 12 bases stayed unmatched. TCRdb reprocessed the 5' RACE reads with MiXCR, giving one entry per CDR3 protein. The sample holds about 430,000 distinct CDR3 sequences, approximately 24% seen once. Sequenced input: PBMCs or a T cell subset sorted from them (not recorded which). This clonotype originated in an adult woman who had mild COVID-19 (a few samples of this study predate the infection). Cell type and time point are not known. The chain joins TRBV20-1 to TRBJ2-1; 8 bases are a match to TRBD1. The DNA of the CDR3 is TGCAGTGTTACCGACTACAGGGGGTTGTACAATGAGCAGTTCTTC. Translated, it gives CSVTDYRGLYNEQFF.